This TCR beta chain was found in a study of technical replicates of blood from several donors. The repertoire was sequenced with immunoSEQ multiplex PCR; TCRdb's copy has only in-frame clones and lacks some. The table lists approximately 50,000 clones, about 86% of them singletons. This CDR3 region has 14 residues. Deletions cut 3 bases from V and 1 base from J, with 9 bases between. Per the germline V gene, CDR1 is LNHDA and CDR2 is SQIVND (reference sequence). The genes are TRBV19 and TRBJ1-1; D possibly corresponds to TRBD1 (6 bases). The specimen was PBMCs. The clonotype comes from a human donor in good health. Some clones in this sample may be carry-over from other donors' samples. CDR3 coding DNA: TGTGCCAGTAGTATCGGACAGTGGAACACTGAAGCTTTCTTT. This gives the protein CASSIGQWNTEAFF.